This TCR beta chain was identified during a study of CD4 T cells in relation to SARS-CoV-2 and coronaviruses. Generated by immunoSEQ multiplex PCR, the TCRdb table keeps only in-frame clones and is missing some. This sample has 36,000 or so clones, with 75% to 85% found just once. 90,000 to 100,000 naive or memory CD4+ cells were cultured with CEF peptides for under 12 days. Relative to its sample, this clone is medium-sized. No antigen is known for it. This CDR3 region has 16 residues. V lost 3 bases, J lost 2 bases, and 3 bases stayed unmatched. Germline V gene data show CDR1 as LNHDA and CDR2 as SQIVND (reference sequence).

The chain joins TRBV19 to TRBJ1-5; 11 nucleotides match TRBD1. The sequence came from an adult with COVID-19. Sample: memory CD4+ T cells from PBMCs, cultured in vitro. Written as DNA, the CDR3 is TGTGCCAGTAGTATCCGGGACAGGGGGGGCAATCAGCCCCAGCATTTT. Translated, it gives CASSIRDRGGNQPQHF.